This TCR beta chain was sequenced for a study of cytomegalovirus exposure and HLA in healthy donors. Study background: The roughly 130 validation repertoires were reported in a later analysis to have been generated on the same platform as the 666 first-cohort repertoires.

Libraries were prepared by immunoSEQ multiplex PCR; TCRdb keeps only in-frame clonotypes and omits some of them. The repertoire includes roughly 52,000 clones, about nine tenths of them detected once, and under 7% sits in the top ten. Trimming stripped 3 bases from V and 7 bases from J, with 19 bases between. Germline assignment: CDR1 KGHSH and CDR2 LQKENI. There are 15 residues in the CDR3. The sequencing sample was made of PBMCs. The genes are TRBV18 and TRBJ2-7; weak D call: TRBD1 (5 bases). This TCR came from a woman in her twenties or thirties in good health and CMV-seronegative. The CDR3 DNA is TGTGCCAGCTCACCTCGCCAGGGCCGGTTGGGGGAGCAGTACTTC. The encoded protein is CASSPRQGRLGEQYF.